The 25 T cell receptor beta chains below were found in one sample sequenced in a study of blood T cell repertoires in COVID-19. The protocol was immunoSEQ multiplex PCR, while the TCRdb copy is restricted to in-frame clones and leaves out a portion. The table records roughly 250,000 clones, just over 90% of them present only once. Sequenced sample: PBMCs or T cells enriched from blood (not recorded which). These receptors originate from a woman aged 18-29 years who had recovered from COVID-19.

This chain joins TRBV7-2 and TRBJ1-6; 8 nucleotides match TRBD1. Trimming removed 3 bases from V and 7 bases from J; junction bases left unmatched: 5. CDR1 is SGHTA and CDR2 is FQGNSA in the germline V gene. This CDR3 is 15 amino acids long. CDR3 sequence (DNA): TGTGCCAGCAGCTTGACAGGGGTCTTCAATTCACCCCTCCACTTT. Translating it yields CASSLTGVFNSPLHF.

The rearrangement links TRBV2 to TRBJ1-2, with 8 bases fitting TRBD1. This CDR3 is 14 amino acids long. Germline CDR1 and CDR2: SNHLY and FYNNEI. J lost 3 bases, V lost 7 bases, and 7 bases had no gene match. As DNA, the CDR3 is TGTGCCAGCAATGACAGGGGACATGACTATGGCTACACCTTC. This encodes CASNDRGHDYGYTF.

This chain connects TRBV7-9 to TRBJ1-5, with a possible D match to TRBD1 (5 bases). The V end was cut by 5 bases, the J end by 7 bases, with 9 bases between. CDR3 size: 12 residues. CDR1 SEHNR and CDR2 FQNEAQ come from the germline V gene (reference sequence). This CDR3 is CASSVQGQPQHF. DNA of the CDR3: TGTGCCAGCAGCGTCCAGGGCCAGCCCCAGCATTTT.

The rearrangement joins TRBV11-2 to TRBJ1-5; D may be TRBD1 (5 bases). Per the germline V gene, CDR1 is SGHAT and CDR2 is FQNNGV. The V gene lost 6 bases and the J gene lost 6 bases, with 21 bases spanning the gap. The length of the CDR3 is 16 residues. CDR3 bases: TGTGCCAGCAGTGGAATCAAAGGCTGGGGGGGTCAGCCCCAGCATTTT. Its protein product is CASSGIKGWGGQPQHF.

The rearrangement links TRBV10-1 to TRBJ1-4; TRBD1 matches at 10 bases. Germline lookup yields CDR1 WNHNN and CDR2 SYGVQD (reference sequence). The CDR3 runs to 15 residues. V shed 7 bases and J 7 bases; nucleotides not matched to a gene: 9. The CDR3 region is CASNDRDRGVEKLFF. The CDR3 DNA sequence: TGCGCCAGCAACGACCGGGACAGGGGCGTTGAAAAACTGTTTTTT.

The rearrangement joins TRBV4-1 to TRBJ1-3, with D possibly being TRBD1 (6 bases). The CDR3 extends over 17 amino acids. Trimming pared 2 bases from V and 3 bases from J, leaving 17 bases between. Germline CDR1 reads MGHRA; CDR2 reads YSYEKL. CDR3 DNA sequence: TGCGCCAGCAGCCAAAGAGAGATCAGGGGCGTTGGAAACACCATATATTTT. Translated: CASSQREIRGVGNTIYF.

CDR3 in amino acids: CASSSRQVGNQPQHF. The CDR3 DNA is TGTGCCAGCAGTTCCCGACAGGTTGGCAATCAGCCCCAGCATTTT. V and J are TRBV6-6 and TRBJ1-5; possibly TRBD1 for D (6 bases). This CDR3 spans 15 amino acids. CDR1 MNHNY and CDR2 SVGAGI come from the germline V gene (reference sequence). The germline V and J ends were trimmed by 4 bases and 2 bases, with 12 bases remaining between them.

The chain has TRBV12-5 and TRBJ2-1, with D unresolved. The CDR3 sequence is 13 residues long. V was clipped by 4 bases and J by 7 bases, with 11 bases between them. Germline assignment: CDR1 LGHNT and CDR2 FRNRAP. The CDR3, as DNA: TGTGCTAGTGGTTCACCCGTCGGGAATGAGCAGTTCTTC. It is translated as CASGSPVGNEQFF. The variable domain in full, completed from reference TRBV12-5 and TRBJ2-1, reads DARVTQTPRHKVTEMGQEVTMRCQPILGHNTVFWYRQTMMQGLELLAYFRNRAPLDDSGMPKDRFSAEMPDATLATLKIQPSEPRDSAVYFCASGSPVGNEQFFGPGTRLTVL.

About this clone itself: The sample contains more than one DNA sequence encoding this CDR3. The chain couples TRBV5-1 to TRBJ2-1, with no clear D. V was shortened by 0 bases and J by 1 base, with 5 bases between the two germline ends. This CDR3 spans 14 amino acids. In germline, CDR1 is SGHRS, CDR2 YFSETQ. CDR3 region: CASSLDSSYNEQFF. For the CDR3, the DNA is TGCGCCAGCAGCTTGGACAGTTCCTACAATGAGCAGTTCTTC.

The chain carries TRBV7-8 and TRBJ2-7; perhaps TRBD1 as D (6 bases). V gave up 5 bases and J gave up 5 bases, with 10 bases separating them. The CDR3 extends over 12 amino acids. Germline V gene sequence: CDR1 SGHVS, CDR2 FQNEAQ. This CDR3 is CASSGGIDEQYF. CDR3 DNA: TGTGCCAGCAGCGGGGGCATTGACGAGCAGTACTTC. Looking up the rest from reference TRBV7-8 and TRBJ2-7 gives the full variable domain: GAGVSQSPRYKVAKRGQDVALRCDPISGHVSLFWYQQALGQGPEFLTYFQNEAQLDKSGLPSDRFFAERPEGSVSTLKIQRTQQEDSAVYLCASSGGIDEQYFGPGTRLTVT.

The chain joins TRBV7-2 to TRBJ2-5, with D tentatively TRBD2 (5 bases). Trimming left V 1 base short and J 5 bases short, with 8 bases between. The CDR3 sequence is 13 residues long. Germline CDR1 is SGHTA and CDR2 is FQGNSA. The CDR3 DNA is TGTGCCAGCAGCTTAGGAGGGTATGAGACCCAGTACTTC. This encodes CASSLGGYETQYF. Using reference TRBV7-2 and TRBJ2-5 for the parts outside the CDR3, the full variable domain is GAGVSQSPSNKVTEKGKDVELRCDPISGHTALYWYRQSLGQGLEFLIYFQGNSAPDKSGLPSDRFSAERTGGSVSTLTIQRTQQEDSAVYLCASSLGGYETQYFGPGTRLLVL.

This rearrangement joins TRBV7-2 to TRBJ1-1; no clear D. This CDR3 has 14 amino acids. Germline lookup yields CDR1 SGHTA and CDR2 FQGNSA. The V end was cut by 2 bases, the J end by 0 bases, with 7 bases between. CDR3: CASSLSSVNTEAFF. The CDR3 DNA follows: TGTGCCAGCAGCTTATCGTCAGTGAACACTGAAGCTTTCTTT.

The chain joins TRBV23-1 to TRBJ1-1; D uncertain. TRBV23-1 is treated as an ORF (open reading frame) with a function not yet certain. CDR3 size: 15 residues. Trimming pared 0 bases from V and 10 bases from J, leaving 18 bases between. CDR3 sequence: CASSQSRGEGESAFF. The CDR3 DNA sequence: TGCGCCAGCAGTCAATCGCGCGGGGAGGGTGAATCAGCTTTCTTT.

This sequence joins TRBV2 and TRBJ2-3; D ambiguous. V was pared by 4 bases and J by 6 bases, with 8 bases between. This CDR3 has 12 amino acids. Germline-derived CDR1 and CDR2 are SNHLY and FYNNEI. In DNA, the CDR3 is TGTGCCAGCAGTGCAAATTTTGATACGCAGTATTTT. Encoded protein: CASSANFDTQYF.

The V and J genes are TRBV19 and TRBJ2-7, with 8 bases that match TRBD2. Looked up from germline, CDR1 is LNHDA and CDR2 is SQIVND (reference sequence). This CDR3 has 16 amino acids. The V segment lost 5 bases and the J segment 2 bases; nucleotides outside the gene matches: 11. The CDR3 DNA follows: TGTGCCAGTAGTTCCCTCCGGGGCGGGAGGCCCTACGAGCAGTACTTC. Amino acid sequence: CASSSLRGGRPYEQYF. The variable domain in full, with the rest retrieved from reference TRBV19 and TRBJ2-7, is DGGITQSPKYLFRKEGQNVTLSCEQNLNHDAMYWYRQDPGQGLRLIYYSQIVNDFQKGDIAEGYSVSREKKESFPLTVTSAQKNPTAFYLCASSSLRGGRPYEQYFGPGTRLTVT.

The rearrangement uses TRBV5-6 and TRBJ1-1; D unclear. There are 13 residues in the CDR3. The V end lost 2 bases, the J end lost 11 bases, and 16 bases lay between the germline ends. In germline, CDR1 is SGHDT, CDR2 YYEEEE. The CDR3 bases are TGTGCCAGCAGCTTAACCGGGAAGCAATATGCTTTCTTT. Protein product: CASSLTGKQYAFF.

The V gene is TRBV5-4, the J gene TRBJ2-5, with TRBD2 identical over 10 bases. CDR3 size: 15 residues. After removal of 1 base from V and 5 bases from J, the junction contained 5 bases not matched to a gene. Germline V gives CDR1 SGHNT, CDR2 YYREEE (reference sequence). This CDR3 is CASSLKLAGRETQYF. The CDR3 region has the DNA TGTGCCAGCAGCTTGAAACTAGCGGGGAGGGAGACCCAGTACTTC.

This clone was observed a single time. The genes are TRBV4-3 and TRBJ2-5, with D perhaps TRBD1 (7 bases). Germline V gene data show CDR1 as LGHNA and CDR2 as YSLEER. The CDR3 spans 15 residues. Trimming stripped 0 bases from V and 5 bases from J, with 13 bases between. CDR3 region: CASSQEDRSGETQYF. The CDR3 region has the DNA TGCGCCAGCAGCCAAGAGGACAGGAGCGGGGAGACCCAGTACTTC.

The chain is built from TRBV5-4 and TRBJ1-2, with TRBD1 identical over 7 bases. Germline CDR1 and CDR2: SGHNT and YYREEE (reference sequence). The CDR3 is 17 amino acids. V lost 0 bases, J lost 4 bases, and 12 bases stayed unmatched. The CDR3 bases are TGTGCCAGCAGCTTGGGAAGGGGCGGACAGGCGTTCTATGGCTACACCTTC. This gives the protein CASSLGRGGQAFYGYTF.

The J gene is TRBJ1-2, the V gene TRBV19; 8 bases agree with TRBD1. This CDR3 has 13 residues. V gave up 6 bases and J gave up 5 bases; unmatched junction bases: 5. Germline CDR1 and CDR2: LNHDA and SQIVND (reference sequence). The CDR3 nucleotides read TGTGCCAGTAGACGACAGGGGAGGTATGGCTACACCTTC. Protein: CASRRQGRYGYTF.

For the CDR3, the DNA is TGTGCCAGTAGTATAGATCCCGACTGGCCCGAGCAGTACTTC. Its translation is CASSIDPDWPEQYF. The rearrangement joins TRBV19 to TRBJ2-7; D not certain. The CDR3 length is 14 residues. Germline CDR1 reads LNHDA; CDR2 reads SQIVND (reference sequence). V was clipped by 0 bases and J by 6 bases, with 12 bases between them.

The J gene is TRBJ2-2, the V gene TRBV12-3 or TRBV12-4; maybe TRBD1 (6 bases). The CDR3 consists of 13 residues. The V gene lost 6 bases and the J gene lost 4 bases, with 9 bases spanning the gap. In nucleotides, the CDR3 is TGTGCCAGCAGAGACAGGAGCACCGGGGAGCTGTTTTTT. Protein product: CASRDRSTGELFF.

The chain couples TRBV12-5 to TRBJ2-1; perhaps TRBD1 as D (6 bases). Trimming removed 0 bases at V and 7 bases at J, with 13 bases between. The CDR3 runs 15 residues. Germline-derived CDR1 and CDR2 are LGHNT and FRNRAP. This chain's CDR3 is CASGLVLKQGNEQFF. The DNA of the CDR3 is TGTGCTAGTGGTTTGGTACTGAAGCAGGGGAATGAGCAGTTCTTC.

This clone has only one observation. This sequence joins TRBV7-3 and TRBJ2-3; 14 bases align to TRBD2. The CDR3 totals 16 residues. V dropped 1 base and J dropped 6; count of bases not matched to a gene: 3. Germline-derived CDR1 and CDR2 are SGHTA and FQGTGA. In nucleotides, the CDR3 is TGTGCCAGCAGCTTAAAGGGACTAGCGGGAGTGGATACGCAGTATTTT. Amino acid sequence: CASSLKGLAGVDTQYF.

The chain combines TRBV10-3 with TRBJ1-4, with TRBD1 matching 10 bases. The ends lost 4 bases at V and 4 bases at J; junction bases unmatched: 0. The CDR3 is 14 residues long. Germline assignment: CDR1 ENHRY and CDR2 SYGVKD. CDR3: CAISGDRGNEKLFF. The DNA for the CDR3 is TGTGCCATCAGTGGGGACAGGGGTAATGAAAAACTGTTTTTT.